A selection of T cell receptor beta chains follows, all from one sample in a study of a mutant IDH1 vaccine in newly diagnosed glioma. Profiled with immunoSEQ multiplex PCR; TCRdb holds only in-frame clones, not every one. The sample shows tens of thousands of clones, 74% of them seen only once. No antigen has been identified for these receptors. The specimen was PBMCs, collected from a glioma patient whose treatment included an IDH1 peptide vaccine. The source is a man aged 45-65 years with glioma. Both conserved end residues are part of each CDR3. Fields, in order: V gene, CDR3 length, J gene, clone size, D gene, CDR3 DNA, CDR3 protein. D genes are given only for firm matches. The listing skips clone size in some rows; elsewhere it reads once, few, many or a size class.

TRBV7-9	12	TRBJ2-5	NA	NA	TGTGCCAGCTCCCCAGGGGTAGAGACCCAGTACTTC	CASSPGVETQYF
TRBV2	15	TRBJ1-2	NA	NA	TGTGCCAGCAGTGAGGCGGGTAGGGGGAGTTATGGCTACACCTTC	CASSEAGRGSYGYTF
TRBV6-1	16	TRBJ1-6	few	NA	TGTGCCAGCAGTGAGTTAGTAGGGGGAGGAAATTCACCCCTCCACTTT	CASSELVGGGNSPLHF
TRBV6-6	11	TRBJ1-1	NA	NA	TGTGCCAGCAGTTACTCGAGTGAAGCTTTCTTT	CASSYSSEAFF
TRBV7-2	15	TRBJ1-4	NA	TRBD1	TGTGCCAGCAGCTCCGCCGGGACAGAAAATGAAAAACTGTTTTTT	CASSSAGTENEKLFF
TRBV28	15	TRBJ1-5	NA	NA	TGTGCCAGCAGTCTAGGGAGTTATAGCAATCAGCCCCAGCATTTT	CASSLGSYSNQPQHF
TRBV30	17	TRBJ1-6	NA	NA	TGTGCCTGGAGTAGAGACAGCCGCAACCATCTTAATTCACCCCTCCACTTT	CAWSRDSRNHLNSPLHF
TRBV30	14	TRBJ2-3	NA	NA	TGTGCCTGGCTCCCTGGGGGGCCTACAGATACGCAGTATTTT	CAWLPGGPTDTQYF
TRBV29-1	14	TRBJ1-1	few	NA	TGCAGCGTTGAAGAACCAGGGATGAACACTGAAGCTTTCTTT	CSVEEPGMNTEAFF
TRBV21-1	11	TRBJ2-5	NA	NA	TGTGCCAGCAGCAAGATTCGGACCCAGTACTTC	CASSKIRTQYF
TRBV7-9	12	TRBJ1-1	once	NA	TGTGCCAGCAGCCCTATGAACACTGAAGCTTTCTTT	CASSPMNTEAFF
TRBV4-3	15	TRBJ2-1	NA	NA	TGCGCCAGCAGCCTATCAAGTAGGTCCTACAATGAGCAGTTCTTC	CASSLSSRSYNEQFF
TRBV4-1	15	TRBJ2-7	NA	TRBD2	TGCGCCAGCAGCCAAGGGGAGGGCACCCCCTACGAGCAGTACTTC	CASSQGEGTPYEQYF
TRBV27	12	TRBJ2-3	NA	NA	TGTGCCAGCAGTCGTTATGGGGATACGCAGTATTTT	CASSRYGDTQYF
TRBV25-1	14	TRBJ2-5	NA	NA	TGTGCCAGCAGGAGGGACGCAAGCCAAGAGACCCAGTACTTC	CASRRDASQETQYF
TRBV5-1	16	TRBJ1-3	NA	NA	TGCGCCAGCAGCTTGGACGGAGGCCTCTCTGGAAACACCATATATTTT	CASSLDGGLSGNTIYF
TRBV10-3	14	TRBJ1-1	NA	TRBD1	TGTGCCATCAGGGCCGGGCAGGGGGACACTGAAGCTTTCTTT	CAIRAGQGDTEAFF
TRBV30	14	TRBJ1-1	few	NA	TGTGCCTGGAGTGTACGGCCAGGGAGGGCTGAAGCTTTCTTT	CAWSVRPGRAEAFF
TRBV30	15	TRBJ1-1	NA	NA	TGTGCCTGGGAACAGGGCCTACATCCGAACACTGAAGCTTTCTTT	CAWEQGLHPNTEAFF
TRBV6-5	15	TRBJ2-5	NA	NA	TGTGCCAGCAGTTACTCCTGGGGGCCCGGGGAGACCCAGTACTTC	CASSYSWGPGETQYF
TRBV7-2	15	TRBJ2-7	NA	TRBD1	TGTGCCAGCAGCGCTCGACAGGGCAGCCACTACGAGCAGTACTTC	CASSARQGSHYEQYF
TRBV6-1	13	TRBJ2-5	NA	NA	TGTGCCAGCAGTACCGGACCCTCAGAGACCCAGTACTTC	CASSTGPSETQYF
TRBV10-1	14	TRBJ1-4	NA	NA	TGCGCCAGCAGTGCCTCGCATCTCAAGGAAAAACTGTTTTTT	CASSASHLKEKLFF
TRBV9	14	TRBJ1-6	NA	TRBD1	TGTGCCAGCAGCGAACGGACAGGGGGGTCACCCCTCCACTTT	CASSERTGGSPLHF
TRBV19	14	TRBJ1-4	NA	TRBD1	TGTGCCAGTAGTACACAGGGGGATGATGAAAAACTGTTTTTT	CASSTQGDDEKLFF
TRBV23-1	15	TRBJ2-7	NA	NA	TGCGCCAGCAGTCAATTGTACCATTACGGGCACGAGCAGTACTTC	CASSQLYHYGHEQYF
TRBV7-2	14	TRBJ1-1	NA	NA	TGTGCCAGCAGCTGGGGCACGATGAACACTGAAGCTTTCTTT	CASSWGTMNTEAFF
TRBV9	13	TRBJ2-2	NA	NA	TGTGCCAGCAGCGTCATGAACACCGGGGAGCTGTTTTTT	CASSVMNTGELFF
TRBV28	13	TRBJ2-1	few	NA	TGTGCCAGCGGGACCAACAACAACAATGAGCAGTTCTTC	CASGTNNNNEQFF
TRBV4-2	13	TRBJ2-7	NA	TRBD1	TGTGCCAGCAGTCGGACAGGCGCCTACGAGCAGTACTTC	CASSRTGAYEQYF
TRBV7-8	13	TRBJ1-2	NA	TRBD1	TGTGCCAGCATGGGGGACAGTAACTATGGCTACACCTTC	CASMGDSNYGYTF
TRBV5-1	16	TRBJ2-1	once	TRBD2	TGCGCCAGCAGCCCGTCTCCTAGCGGGGTTTACAATGAGCAGTTCTTC	CASSPSPSGVYNEQFF
TRBV5-1	14	TRBJ2-7	NA	NA	TGCGCCAGCAGTTTGGAACCCACTTTCTACGAGCAGTACTTC	CASSLEPTFYEQYF
TRBV7-2	13	TRBJ1-2	few	TRBD1	TGTGCCAGCAGCTTGGGACAGGGCTATGGCTACACCTTC	CASSLGQGYGYTF